This TCR beta chain was captured by sequencing in a study of cytomegalovirus exposure and HLA in healthy donors. Worth noting for this clone: Antigen specificity is unknown.

PCR employed 60 Vbeta and 13 Jbeta primers. Clones were sequenced by immunoSEQ multiplex PCR, and TCRdb holds only the in-frame ones, with some missing. The table includes roughly 150,000 clones, around 72% detected once. Study findings and constraints: Across donors, presence/absence analyses took sequencing depth to be roughly uniform. Among donors in an Asian-associated ancestry cluster, a later analysis reportedly found fewer N-insertions than the roughly 610-donor mean. CMV serostatus stood as the only immune exposure information on hand.

The V end was cut by 6 bases, the J end by 10 bases, with 21 bases between. Germline CDR1 MNHEY, CDR2 SMNVEV (reference sequence). This CDR3 has 15 residues. This chain uses TRBV27 with TRBJ1-4, with D perhaps matching TRBD1 (6 bases). The clonotype was recovered from a female donor in good health and CMV-seronegative. The sequenced material came from PBMCs. DNA of the CDR3: TGTGCCAGCAGGGGGGCGGGCGCAAGAGAGGGAAAACTGTTTTTT. Protein sequence: CASRGAGAREGKLFF.